These 30 T cell receptor beta chains were all obtained from the same sample, sequenced in a study of T-cell reconstitution after alpha-beta-depleted transplantation in children. TCRbeta library preparation incorporated unique molecular identifiers. Each CDR3 protein gets one entry after TCRdb re-called the PCR reads with MiXCR. The sample carries 600,000 to 700,000 distinct CDR3 sequences, approximately 15% recorded once. The material was PBMCs from the stem cell graft donor, obtained from the stem cell graft. These TCRs come from a human donor who donated a stem cell graft to a child with acute myeloid leukemia.

This rearrangement joins TRBV7-9 to TRBJ2-3; D gene ambiguous. This CDR3 region has 16 residues. Germline CDR1 SEHNR, CDR2 FQNEAQ (reference sequence). V was pared by 0 bases and J by 0 bases, with 10 bases between. The DNA for the CDR3 is TGTGCCAGCAGCTTAGCGGCAGCTCCTAGCACAGATACGCAGTATTTT. It codes for CASSLAAAPSTDTQYF. Drawing the rest from reference TRBV7-9 and TRBJ2-3, the complete variable domain is DTGVSQNPRHKITKRGQNVTFRCDPISEHNRLYWYRQTLGQGPEFLTYFQNEAQLEKSRLLSDRFSAERPKGSFSTLEIQRTEQGDSAMYLCASSLAAAPSTDTQYFGPGTRLTVL.

CDR3 region: CASSPDFGANVLTF. The CDR3 DNA reads as TGTGCCAGCAGCCCCGACTTTGGAGCCAACGTCCTGACTTTC. The rearrangement uses TRBV7-2 and TRBJ2-6, with no clear D. The germline V gene has CDR1 SGHTA and CDR2 FQGNSA. Trimming pared 5 bases from V and 7 bases from J, leaving 12 bases between. The CDR3 is made up of 14 amino acids.

This clonotype has at least ten counts. V usage is TRBV7-9 and J usage is TRBJ2-2; D not resolved. The CDR3 is 14 residues long. The germline V gene has CDR1 SEHNR and CDR2 FQNEAQ (reference sequence). V was cut by 2 bases and J by 7 bases, with 11 bases left in between. DNA for the CDR3: TGTGCCAGCAGCTTATTGTTGACGGGCGGGGAGCTGTTTTTT. It encodes CASSLLLTGGELFF.

This clonotype was observed a few times. The chain carries TRBV24-1 and TRBJ2-2; unclear D gene. This CDR3 region has 13 residues. Trimming removed 3 bases at V and 3 bases at J, with 4 bases between. The germline gives CDR1 KGHDR, CDR2 SFDVKD. CDR3: CATSDLYTGELFF. In DNA, the CDR3 is TGTGCCACCAGTGATCTATACACCGGGGAGCTGTTTTTT.

The chain carries TRBV6-2 or TRBV6-3 and TRBJ1-1; maybe TRBD1 (5 bases). This CDR3 is built from 15 residues. The ends were cut back, 6 bases at V and 0 bases at J, with 14 bases in the middle. Looked up from germline, CDR1 is MNHEY and CDR2 is SVGEGT. Here the CDR3 reads CASRPHGAVNTEAFF. The CDR3 DNA is TGTGCCAGCAGACCCCACGGGGCGGTGAACACTGAAGCTTTCTTT.

CDR3 DNA: TGCAGTGCTGGGTGGGGGGTCGACGAGCAGTACGTC. Translation gives CSAGWGVDEQYV. The chain couples TRBV20-1 to TRBJ2-7; TRBD2 might be the D (6 bases). Germline lookup yields CDR1 DFQATT and CDR2 SNEGSKA (reference sequence). V lost 5 bases, J lost 5 bases, and 13 bases lay in between. The CDR3 loop spans 12 amino acids.

This clonotype was recorded many times. The genes are TRBV6-1 and TRBJ1-5; D gene ambiguous. CDR1 is MNHNS, CDR2 SASEGT, per germline. The CDR3 spans 10 residues. Trimming shortened V by 7 bases and J by 9 bases, and 7 bases separated the two germline ends. CDR3 nucleotides: TGTGCCAGCAATCAGAGGCCCCAGCATTTT. Protein product: CASNQRPQHF.

This clonotype was seen many times. The chain is built from TRBV29-1 and TRBJ2-5; 8 bases match TRBD1. This CDR3 comprises 14 residues. Trimming removed 5 bases from V and 1 base from J; junction bases left unmatched: 6. Germline V gives CDR1 SQVTM, CDR2 ANQGSEA. CDR3 in DNA: TGCAGCGTTCAGGGACAGGCCTTCCAAGAGACCCAGTACTTC. Protein product: CSVQGQAFQETQYF.

The rearrangement uses TRBV20-1 and TRBJ1-5; no firm D call. The CDR3 is 12 residues long. CDR1 DFQATT and CDR2 SNEGSKA come from the germline V gene (reference sequence). The germline V and J ends were trimmed by 3 bases and 5 bases, with 8 bases remaining between them. The CDR3 region has the DNA TGCAGTGCTAGTAGGGTCTATCAGCCCCAGCATTTT. Translation: CSASRVYQPQHF.

This clonotype was counted many times. The chain uses TRBV20-1 and TRBJ1-1; 7 bases fit TRBD1. This CDR3 is 13 amino acids long. Germline CDR1 reads DFQATT; CDR2 reads SNEGSKA (reference sequence). The ends lost 5 bases at V and 4 bases at J; junction bases unmatched: 7. The CDR3 here is CSALQTGPTEAFF. In DNA form, the CDR3 reads TGCAGTGCTCTTCAGACAGGGCCCACTGAAGCTTTCTTT.

This clonotype was counted between two and nine times. The rearrangement joins TRBV6-5 to TRBJ2-1, with D possibly being TRBD1 (5 bases). The germline V gene encodes CDR1 MNHEY and CDR2 SVGAGI. Trimming cost V 2 bases and J 8 bases, with 16 bases left between them. The CDR3 sequence is 15 residues long. The chain's CDR3 is CASSYEARETDEQFF. The CDR3 DNA sequence: TGTGCCAGCAGTTACGAGGCCAGGGAAACGGATGAGCAGTTCTTC.

Details on this clonotype: This may be a read error: a much more frequent sequence differs by one nucleotide. V usage is TRBV20-1 and J usage is TRBJ2-2; 10 bases map to TRBD2. The germline V gene has CDR1 DFQATT and CDR2 SNEGSKA (reference sequence). This CDR3 contains 17 residues. CDR3 region: CCAREIRTSGLTGELFF. The DNA of the CDR3 is TGCTGTGCTAGAGAAATAAGGACTAGCGGCCTCACCGGGGAGCTGTTTTTT.

There are many counts of this clonotype. This chain connects TRBV20-1 to TRBJ2-5; tentatively, D is TRBD1 (5 bases). CDR3 size: 14 residues. V dropped 5 bases and J dropped 3 bases, with 16 bases sitting between them. CDR1 is DFQATT, CDR2 SNEGSKA, per germline (reference sequence). This chain's CDR3 is CSAQRQPAKETQYF. Here the CDR3 DNA reads TGCAGTGCTCAACGACAGCCCGCCAAAGAGACCCAGTACTTC.

The rearrangement uses TRBV12-3 or TRBV12-4 and TRBJ2-3; 8 positions match TRBD1. The V segment lost 8 bases and the J segment 0 bases; nucleotides outside the gene matches: 7. The CDR3 length is 15 residues. The DNA of the CDR3 is TGTGCCAGCGATGGGGACAGGTCAAGCACAGATACGCAGTATTTT. Translation gives CASDGDRSSTDTQYF.

The table lists this clonotype with a few counts. This rearrangement joins TRBV7-9 to TRBJ2-5; possible D gene TRBD1, 5 bases. Trimming cost V 1 base and J 7 bases, with 16 bases left between them. Germline assignment: CDR1 SEHNR and CDR2 FQNEAQ (reference sequence). This CDR3 comprises 15 residues. As DNA, the CDR3 is TGTGCCAGCAGCTTAGGCTTGCCAGGGTGGAGGACCCAGTACTTC. Translation gives CASSLGLPGWRTQYF.

The chain has TRBV7-2 and TRBJ2-7, with D possibly being TRBD1 or TRBD2 (5 bases each). The V end was cut by 0 bases, the J end by 2 bases, with 8 bases between. This CDR3 is 14 amino acids long. Germline CDR1 SGHTA, CDR2 FQGNSA. As DNA, the CDR3 is TGTGCCAGCAGCTTAGCCGGGGCCGCCTACGAGCAGTACTTC. Translating it yields CASSLAGAAYEQYF.

This clonotype was observed many times. This CDR3 is CSARDGPIGQPQHF. CDR3 DNA: TGCAGTGCTAGAGATGGCCCCATCGGACAACCCCAGCATTTT. The chain combines TRBV20-1 with TRBJ1-5; possible D gene TRBD1, 5 bases. Trimming removed 0 bases from V and 10 bases from J, with 16 bases in between. Looked up from germline, CDR1 is DFQATT and CDR2 is SNEGSKA (reference sequence). The CDR3 extends over 14 amino acids.

This chain joins TRBV7-2 and TRBJ1-1, with D maybe TRBD1 (5 bases). Trimming removed 2 bases at V and 4 bases at J, with 14 bases between. In germline, CDR1 is SGHTA, CDR2 FQGNSA. This CDR3 is 15 amino acids long. The CDR3 loop reads CASSLIPGLGTEAFF. The CDR3 DNA reads as TGTGCCAGCAGCTTAATACCGGGGCTCGGCACTGAAGCTTTCTTT.

The sample holds many counts of this clonotype. CDR3 residues: CAWTMGLNTEAFF. In nucleotides, the CDR3 is TGTGCCTGGACCATGGGACTGAACACTGAAGCTTTCTTT. This rearrangement joins TRBV30 to TRBJ1-1; D is perhaps TRBD1 (5 bases). With 4 bases removed from V and 0 bases from J, the gap between germline ends came to 9 bases. This CDR3 has 13 residues. Germline lookup yields CDR1 GTSNPN and CDR2 SVGIG (reference sequence).

This clonotype has ten or more counts. The chain has TRBV29-1 and TRBJ2-5; no clear D. Germline V CDR1 and CDR2: SQVTM, ANQGSEA. There are 12 residues in the CDR3. V was trimmed by 6 bases and J by 7 bases, leaving 15 bases between them. CDR3 loop: CSVSAVVGTQYF. The CDR3 nucleotides are TGCAGCGTCTCCGCAGTGGTGGGGACCCAGTACTTC.

Only a few counts were recorded for this clonotype. The chain combines TRBV4-3 with TRBJ2-7, with 8 bases that match TRBD1. Trimming took 3 bases from V and 1 from J; bases not matched to a gene: 8. The germline V gene has CDR1 LGHNA and CDR2 YSLEER. The CDR3 runs to 16 residues. The CDR3 DNA sequence: TGCGCCAGCAGCCAGACCCGGGACAGGAGGTCCTACGAGCAGTACTTC. Encoded protein: CASSQTRDRRSYEQYF.

At least ten counts were recorded for this clonotype. The V and J genes are TRBV29-1 and TRBJ2-1; no firm D call. Germline V lookup: CDR1 SQVTM, CDR2 ANQGSEA. The ends were cut back, 3 bases at V and 0 bases at J, with 9 bases in the middle. The CDR3 totals 14 residues. CDR3 region: CSVDPPGSYNEQFF. DNA of the CDR3: TGCAGCGTTGACCCCCCGGGCTCCTACAATGAGCAGTTCTTC.

Concerning this clonotype itself: A much larger clone lies one base from this, so it may be a read error. The J gene is TRBJ1-6, the V gene TRBV10-3; no firm D call. Germline CDR1 is ENHRY and CDR2 is SYGVKD. The CDR3 contains 13 residues. In DNA, the CDR3 is TGTGCCATCAGTGTTATCGATAATTCGCCCCCCCACTTT. This translates into CAISVIDNSPPHF.

This clonotype was detected ten times or more. The gene calls are TRBV12-3 or TRBV12-4 and TRBJ1-5; 12 bases align to TRBD1. V dropped 4 bases and J dropped 11; count of bases not matched to a gene: 3. There are 13 residues in the CDR3. For the CDR3, the DNA is TGTGCCAGCAGTTGGGACAGGGGGCCGGCCCAGCATTTT. Protein sequence: CASSWDRGPAQHF.

The chain uses TRBV4-3 and TRBJ2-6; perhaps TRBD1 as D (6 bases). This CDR3 comprises 18 residues. V was cut by 4 bases and J by 3 bases, with 19 bases left in between. Germline V gene sequence: CDR1 LGHNA, CDR2 YSLEER. The CDR3 bases are TGCGCCAGCAGCCCCCGAGAGGGGGTAATAGGTGGGGCCAACGTCCTGACTTTC. Translated, it gives CASSPREGVIGGANVLTF.

A few counts support this clonotype. The CDR3 here is CSARGRAEGGYTF. The CDR3 coding sequence is TGCAGTGCTAGGGGCAGGGCGGAGGGTGGCTACACCTTC. The chain employs TRBV20-1 and TRBJ1-2; D perhaps matches TRBD1 (5 bases). This CDR3 has 13 residues. The germline V gene has CDR1 DFQATT and CDR2 SNEGSKA (reference sequence). Trimming left V 3 bases short and J 7 bases short, with 15 bases between.

This clonotype was detected ten times or more. The rearrangement links TRBV20-1 to TRBJ1-2; no clear D gene. From germline, CDR1 is DFQATT and CDR2 SNEGSKA (reference sequence). This CDR3 spans 13 amino acids. Trimming removed 6 bases at V and 5 bases at J, with 16 bases between. CDR3 sequence reads: CSAPQEAGYGYTF. In DNA, the CDR3 is TGCAGTGCCCCCCAGGAGGCGGGGTATGGCTACACCTTC.

This clonotype was recorded a few times. The chain couples TRBV7-9 to TRBJ2-2, with D possibly TRBD1 on 5 matching bases. Germline values: CDR1 SEHNR, CDR2 FQNEAQ (reference sequence). V was trimmed by 5 bases and J by 3 bases, leaving 13 bases between them. The CDR3 length is 15 residues. The CDR3 is CASSLWGRDTGELFF. As DNA, the CDR3 is TGTGCCAGCAGCCTCTGGGGCAGGGACACCGGGGAGCTGTTTTTT.

This clonotype appeared many times. The rearrangement links TRBV5-1 to TRBJ1-2; no reliable D call. Germline CDR1 is SGHRS and CDR2 is YFSETQ. Trimming cost V 4 bases and J 8 bases, with 15 bases left between them. This CDR3 is built from 13 residues. CDR3 coding DNA: TGCGCCAGCAGCGATCCCCGAGTCAGGGGCTACACCTTC. This sequence encodes CASSDPRVRGYTF.

This clonotype was recorded at least ten times. This chain links TRBV29-1 with TRBJ2-7; no clear D gene. V lost 8 bases and J 0 bases, leaving 11 bases between the germline ends. The CDR3 totals 12 residues. Germline CDR1 reads SQVTM; CDR2 reads ANQGSEA. The CDR3 here is CSTESYSYEQYV. As DNA, the CDR3 is TGCAGCACAGAGTCCTACTCCTACGAGCAGTACGTC.